The clone carrying this T cell receptor beta chain has more than one count but fewer than ten. Antigen: not known. CDR1 is KGHSH and CDR2 is LQKENI in the germline V gene. This CDR3 spans 15 amino acids. Trimming shortened V by 6 bases and J by 0 bases, and 11 bases separated the two germline ends. Unique molecular identifier tags were affixed to discrete cDNA molecules. TCRdb called the 5' RACE reads again in MiXCR, with one record for every CDR3 protein. This sample has 55,000 to 75,000 distinct CDR3 sequences; roughly 7.7% occur once, and the top ten carry about 3.4%. This specimen belongs to a study of early T cells in non-severe SARS-CoV-2 infection. Across the whole study: With bulk RNA from unsorted whole blood as input, sequencing yielded unpaired chains.

Study results and limitations: Anti-spike CD8 responses were favored in VDJdb matching, and private and CD4 specificities were missed.

V gene TRBV18 combines with J gene TRBJ2-2; D gene ambiguous. The origin of this receptor is an adult who was a healthcare worker with PCR-confirmed SARS-CoV-2 infection or an uninfected control (not recorded which). The specimen was whole blood. In nucleotides, the CDR3 is TGTGCCAGCTCTCCCGACTCCGCGAACACCGGGGAGCTGTTTTTT. This sequence encodes CASSPDSANTGELFF. Full variable domain (outside the CDR3, taken from reference TRBV18 and TRBJ2-2): NAGVMQNPRHLVRRRGQEARLRCSPMKGHSHVYWYRQLPEEGLKFMVYLQKENIIDESGMPKERFSAEFPKEGPSILRIQQVVRGDSAAYFCASSPDSANTGELFFGEGSRLTVL.